This T cell receptor beta chain was profiled in a study of T cell repertoires in cytomegalovirus infection. Whole-study context: Alongside well-studied HLA-B-restricted CMV epitopes, recently identified HLA-C-restricted CMV epitopes were also used. An indication of both CMV infection and matching HLA type came from public TCR beta signatures. Study findings and constraints: Dominating the ex vivo response were HLA-C-restricted CMV-specific TCR beta clonotypes.

MiXCR was run by TCRdb on the reads, yielding one entry per CDR3 protein. The sample has about 470,000 distinct CDR3 sequences; 40% to 50% are singletons. Germline loops: CDR1 LNHNV, CDR2 YYDKDF (reference sequence). The CDR3 runs to 17 residues. With V trimmed by 0 bases and J by 5 bases, 10 bases remained unmatched. This clonotype was detected a few times. Its antigen is unidentified. Sequenced here: cultured PBMCs, sampled from culture after CMV antigen stimulation. The clonotype comes from a human donor in good health (CMV status not recorded). Some clones in this sample may be carry-over from other donors' samples. The chain joins TRBV15 to TRBJ2-3; 8 nucleotides line up with TRBD2. CDR3 nucleotides: TGTGCCACCAGCAGAGATTATTCGGGGGGGAGGGGAGATACGCAGTATTTT. Translation: CATSRDYSGGRGDTQYF. Full variable domain (outside the CDR3, taken from reference TRBV15 and TRBJ2-3): DAMVIQNPRYQVTQFGKPVTLSCSQTLNHNVMYWYQQKSSQAPKLLFHYYDKDFNNEADTPDNFQSRRPNTSFCFLDIRSPGLGDTAMYLCATSRDYSGGRGDTQYFGPGTRLTVL.